The subject of this entry is one T cell receptor (beta chain). The antigen is undetermined. CDR3 length: 15 residues. The ends lost 4 bases at V and 5 bases at J; junction bases unmatched: 10. Germline loops: CDR1 SGHRS, CDR2 YFSETQ. This specimen comes from a study of shared clonotypes between healthy human individuals. Overall study: Aged 18 to 49, the donors were a couple of women and three men.

Study-level results: Across subsets, estimated richness was generally greater for naive than for memory populations. Among non-shared clonotypes, generation probabilities were lower than among those shared by all four donors.

Clones were sequenced by immunoSEQ multiplex PCR, and TCRdb holds only the in-frame ones, with some missing. Found here are about 2.3 million clones, roughly 93% of them singletons; the top ten hold about 0.41%. The source material was naive CD4+ T cells from PBMCs. Subset specified: CD45RA+ positively selected. The TCR originated in a man aged 18 to 29 in good health. Some clones in this sample may be carry-over from other donors' samples. This sequence joins TRBV5-1 and TRBJ2-5; 8 bases are shared with TRBD2. The CDR3 loop reads CASSKGSGSMETQYF. The CDR3 nucleotides are TGCGCCAGCAGCAAGGGAAGCGGGAGTATGGAGACCCAGTACTTC.